This T cell receptor (beta chain) was profiled in a study of T cells in women clearing cervical HPV infection. Profiled with immunoSEQ multiplex PCR; TCRdb holds only in-frame clones, not every one. This sample's table reports tens of thousands of clones. This CDR3 has 18 amino acids. The J segment lost 1 base and the V segment lost 2 bases, leaving 10 bases of the junction unmatched. Per germline, CDR1 GTSNPN and CDR2 SVGIG (reference sequence). In the case of this clone: The read terminates 3 residues before the CDR3 end, so the remaining end is supplied by the germline J gene.

The TCR comes from a woman between 18 and 70 years old with a cervical HPV16 infection that either progressed to CIN3+ or cleared (not recorded which). This sequence joins TRBV30 and TRBJ1-3; 11 bases fit TRBD1. The sequenced material came from blood buffy coat. The DNA read from the CDR3 is TGTGCCTGGAGTCGCGGGACAGGGGGACCATGGTCTGGAAACACC. Translated: CAWSRGTGGPWSGNT. The full CDR3 protein is CAWSRGTGGPWSGNTIYF.